These 21 T cell receptor beta chains came from one sample sequenced in a study of T cell repertoires in cytomegalovirus infection. These receptors' targets are unknown. TCRdb ran MiXCR on the reads and lists one entry per CDR3 protein. The sample contains over 250,000 distinct CDR3 sequences, less than 25% of which appear only once. Here the sequenced sample was cultured PBMCs, taken from culture after CMV antigen stimulation. The receptors come from a human donor in good health (CMV status not recorded). Some clones in this sample may be carry-over from other donors' samples.

This clonotype has more than one count but fewer than ten. V is TRBV29-1 and J is TRBJ2-7; 10 positions match TRBD1. Germline CDR1 reads SQVTM; CDR2 reads ANQGSEA. The CDR3 length is 13 residues. With 6 bases clipped from V and 3 bases from J, the junction kept 5 bases outside the gene matches. The CDR3 bases are TGCAGCGTCCAGGGACAGGGGTTCTACGAGCAGTACTTC. It specifies CSVQGQGFYEQYF.

The table lists this clonotype with many counts. The chain uses TRBV7-7 and TRBJ2-2; 8 bases fit TRBD2. The germline V gene encodes CDR1 SSHAT and CDR2 FNYEAQ (reference sequence). The junction had 3 bases not matched to a gene; V was cut back by 3 bases and J by 3 bases. This CDR3 spans 15 amino acids. Here the CDR3 reads CASSFAGGYTGELFF. In nucleotides, the CDR3 is TGTGCCAGCAGCTTTGCGGGAGGCTACACCGGGGAGCTGTTTTTT.

The chain recombines TRBV28 with TRBJ2-1, with 7 bases that match TRBD2. J lost 6 bases, V lost 5 bases, and 16 bases had no gene match. The length of the CDR3 is 17 residues. Germline values: CDR1 MDHEN, CDR2 SYDVKM. CDR3 protein: CASSTPAGAGVPNEQFF. CDR3 in DNA: TGTGCCAGCAGTACGCCTGCTGGGGCGGGAGTCCCCAATGAGCAGTTCTTC.

This clonotype was observed a handful of times. The chain uses TRBV6-5 and TRBJ2-3, with D perhaps assigned TRBD1 or TRBD2 (6 bases each). Germline V gene data show CDR1 as MNHEY and CDR2 as SVGAGI. CDR3 length: 16 residues. V was pared by 0 bases and J by 1 base, with 11 bases between. CDR3: CASSYSGGLGTDTQYF. DNA of the CDR3: TGTGCCAGCAGTTACTCGGGGGGCTTGGGCACAGATACGCAGTATTTT.

This clonotype was seen ten or more times. The rearrangement joins TRBV6-6 to TRBJ2-2, with D uncertain. The germline V gene has CDR1 MNHNY and CDR2 SVGAGI (reference sequence). This CDR3 region has 11 residues. V was pared by 7 bases and J by 3 bases, with 3 bases between. CDR3 coding DNA: TGTGCCAGCATCCACACCGGGGAGCTGTTTTTT. Amino acids: CASIHTGELFF.

This clonotype was seen repeatedly, ten times or more. This chain connects TRBV12-3 or TRBV12-4 to TRBJ1-5; possible D gene TRBD1, 6 bases. The CDR3 has 14 residues. Trimming left V 6 bases short and J 0 bases short, with 9 bases between. The CDR3 loop is CASRHRDSNQPQHF. In nucleotides, the CDR3 is TGTGCCAGCAGGCACAGGGATAGCAATCAGCCCCAGCATTTT.

The chain recombines TRBV11-3 with TRBJ2-7; the match to TRBD1 covers 11 bases. Germline V gene data show CDR1 as SGHNT and CDR2 as YENEEA. V lost 5 bases and J lost 4; bases outside the gene matches: 7. The CDR3 covers 15 residues. Here the CDR3 reads CASSGRDRGMYEQYV. CDR3 coding DNA: TGTGCCAGCAGCGGACGGGACAGGGGGATGTACGAGCAGTACGTC.

This clonotype was seen only a few times. The chain links TRBV15 to TRBJ2-3, with D unclear. The CDR3 is made up of 15 amino acids. Trimming removed 3 bases at V and 0 bases at J, with 10 bases between. The germline V gene has CDR1 LNHNV and CDR2 YYDKDF (reference sequence). The CDR3 region has the DNA TGTGCCACCAGCAGTCAGAGGCCTAGCACAGATACGCAGTATTTT. Translated, it gives CATSSQRPSTDTQYF. Filled out from reference TRBV15 and TRBJ2-3, the complete variable domain reads DAMVIQNPRYQVTQFGKPVTLSCSQTLNHNVMYWYQQKSSQAPKLLFHYYDKDFNNEADTPDNFQSRRPNTSFCFLDIRSPGLGDTAMYLCATSSQRPSTDTQYFGPGTRLTVL.

This clonotype was seen a handful of times. V is TRBV18 and J is TRBJ2-7, with 7 bases aligning to TRBD2. The CDR3 runs 13 residues. Germline-derived CDR1 and CDR2 are KGHSH and LQKENI. V dropped 5 bases and J dropped 4; count of bases not matched to a gene: 5. The CDR3 DNA reads TGTGCCAGCTCAGGGGACTATCGATACGAGCAGTACTTC. This gives the protein CASSGDYRYEQYF.

The genes are TRBV20-1 and TRBJ2-1; D may correspond to TRBD1 or TRBD2 (5 bases each). CDR3 size: 11 residues. Germline values: CDR1 DFQATT, CDR2 SNEGSKA (reference sequence). V lost 5 bases, J lost 9 bases, and 11 bases lay in between. CDR3 in DNA: TGCAGTGCTCCCGGGACCGTTGAGCAGTTCTTC. Protein: CSAPGTVEQFF.

The chain employs TRBV15 and TRBJ2-7, with a possible D match to TRBD2 (6 bases). The V end lost 6 bases, the J end lost 0 bases, and 15 bases lay between the germline ends. The CDR3 covers 15 residues. The germline CDR1 and CDR2 sequences are LNHNV and YYDKDF (reference sequence). The CDR3 region has the DNA TGTGCCACCAGTCATGTTTCCGGGGGCTCCTACGAGCAGTACTTC. This gives the protein CATSHVSGGSYEQYF. The whole variable domain, remainder taken from reference TRBV15 and TRBJ2-7, is DAMVIQNPRYQVTQFGKPVTLSCSQTLNHNVMYWYQQKSSQAPKLLFHYYDKDFNNEADTPDNFQSRRPNTSFCFLDIRSPGLGDTAMYLCATSHVSGGSYEQYFGPGTRLTVT.

This clonotype was seen ten or more times. V and J are TRBV12-5 and TRBJ2-1, with a weak D call TRBD2 (5 bases). This CDR3 spans 15 amino acids. CDR1 and CDR2 (germline): LGHNT, FRNRAP. Trimming stripped 7 bases from V and 2 bases from J, with 15 bases between. CDR3 in DNA: TGTGCTAGTGCCCCCGGGGTAGCTCCCTACAATGAGCAGTTCTTC. This sequence encodes CASAPGVAPYNEQFF.

In its sample, this clonotype was seen many times. This rearrangement joins TRBV7-2 to TRBJ2-1; D perhaps matches TRBD2 (5 bases). The germline V and J ends were trimmed by 5 bases and 11 bases, with 13 bases remaining between them. The CDR3 extends over 12 amino acids. The V gene's germline CDR1 is SGHTA and CDR2 FQGNSA. CDR3 in amino acids: CASSPSGVKQFF. The CDR3 region has the DNA TGTGCCAGCAGCCCTTCCGGGGTAAAGCAGTTCTTC.

This clonotype was picked up a small number of times. The chain combines TRBV6-2 or TRBV6-3 with TRBJ2-1; D possibly uses TRBD1 or TRBD2 (5 bases each). The germline gives CDR1 MNHEY, CDR2 SVGEGT. V gave up 2 bases and J gave up 4 bases, with 12 bases separating them. The CDR3 spans 15 residues. The DNA for the CDR3 is TGTGCCAGCAGTTACCTGGGACCAAGATACAATGAGCAGTTCTTC. Encoded protein: CASSYLGPRYNEQFF.

This chain connects TRBV4-1 to TRBJ1-2; maybe TRBD1 (6 bases). Germline V gene lookup returns CDR1 MGHRA and CDR2 YSYEKL. There are 16 residues in the CDR3. The V and J ends lost 2 bases and 3 bases respectively, with 16 bases between them. The CDR3 DNA reads as TGCGCCAGCAGCCAACAGCGGACAGCCCGGGACTATGGCTACACCTTC. This codes for CASSQQRTARDYGYTF.

The chain combines TRBV7-2 with TRBJ2-7; D possibly corresponds to TRBD2 (7 bases). Trimming took off 6 bases at V and 5 bases at J, with 17 bases between the two ends. The germline gives CDR1 SGHTA, CDR2 FQGNSA. The CDR3 sequence is 14 residues long. CDR3 sequence reads: CASRDSRGRNEQYF. DNA of the CDR3: TGTGCCAGCAGGGACTCGCGGGGGCGGAACGAGCAGTACTTC. Combining the CDR3 with reference TRBV7-2 and TRBJ2-7 gives the whole variable domain GAGVSQSPSNKVTEKGKDVELRCDPISGHTALYWYRQSLGQGLEFLIYFQGNSAPDKSGLPSDRFSAERTGGSVSTLTIQRTQQEDSAVYLCASRDSRGRNEQYFGPGTRLTVT.

The gene calls are TRBV19 and TRBJ2-1, with D uncertain. The CDR3 runs 17 residues. The germline V and J ends were trimmed by 1 base and 2 bases, with 15 bases remaining between them. CDR1 LNHDA and CDR2 SQIVND come from the germline V gene (reference sequence). CDR3 DNA sequence: TGTGCCAGTAGTATAGCCCTGGGCCGAAGGACCTACAATGAGCAGTTCTTC. Its protein product is CASSIALGRRTYNEQFF. Filled out from reference TRBV19 and TRBJ2-1, the complete variable domain reads DGGITQSPKYLFRKEGQNVTLSCEQNLNHDAMYWYRQDPGQGLRLIYYSQIVNDFQKGDIAEGYSVSREKKESFPLTVTSAQKNPTAFYLCASSIALGRRTYNEQFFGPGTRLTVL.

This clonotype occurred a few times. The genes are TRBV20-1 and TRBJ2-3, with D possibly TRBD2 on 5 matching bases. V lost 6 bases to trimming and J lost 5 bases, with 15 bases between them. Germline V gene sequence: CDR1 DFQATT, CDR2 SNEGSKA (reference sequence). The CDR3 contains 13 residues. For the CDR3, the DNA is TGCAGTGCAACCACCCTAGCAGTAGATACGCAGTATTTT. Residues: CSATTLAVDTQYF.

This clonotype has at least ten counts. The gene calls are TRBV4-1 and TRBJ2-1; TRBD2 matches at 8 bases. J gave up 5 bases and V 0 bases, and 12 bases lay outside the gene matches. Looked up from germline, CDR1 is MGHRA and CDR2 is YSYEKL. The CDR3 totals 18 residues. CDR3: CASSQDASRTGGDNEQFF. Here the CDR3 DNA reads TGCGCCAGCAGCCAAGATGCCAGTAGGACGGGAGGGGACAATGAGCAGTTCTTC.

A note on this clonotype: A junction boundary mismatches the germline segment, possibly from a read error. The CDR3, as DNA: TGTGCCAGCAGCTCGTTAGCGGGAGGGCCGATTGGGAATGTGCAGTTCTTC. Translation gives CASSSLAGGPIGNVQFF. The chain is built from TRBV11-1 and TRBJ2-1, with 11 positions matching TRBD2. The CDR3 sequence is 17 residues long. The germline V gene encodes CDR1 SGHAT and CDR2 FQDESV (reference sequence).

The J gene is TRBJ2-1, the V gene TRBV6-2 or TRBV6-3, with TRBD2 matching 10 bases. Germline V gene lookup returns CDR1 MNHEY and CDR2 SVGEGT. The V gene end was trimmed by 4 bases and the J gene end by 8 bases; junction bases not matched to a gene: 8. CDR3 length: 15 amino acids. The CDR3 region is CASSSRAGGPDEQFF. CDR3 DNA: TGTGCCAGCAGTTCCAGAGCGGGAGGGCCCGATGAGCAGTTCTTC.